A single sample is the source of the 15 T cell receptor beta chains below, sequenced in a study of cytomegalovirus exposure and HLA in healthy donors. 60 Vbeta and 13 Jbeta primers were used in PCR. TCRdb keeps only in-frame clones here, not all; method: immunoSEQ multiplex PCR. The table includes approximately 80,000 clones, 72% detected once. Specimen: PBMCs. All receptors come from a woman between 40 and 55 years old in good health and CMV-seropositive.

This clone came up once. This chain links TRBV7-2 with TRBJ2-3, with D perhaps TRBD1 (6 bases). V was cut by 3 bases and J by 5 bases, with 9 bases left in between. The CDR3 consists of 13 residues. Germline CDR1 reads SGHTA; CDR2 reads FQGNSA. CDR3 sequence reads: CASSFQGKDTQYF. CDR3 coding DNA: TGTGCCAGCAGCTTCCAGGGGAAAGATACGCAGTATTTT.

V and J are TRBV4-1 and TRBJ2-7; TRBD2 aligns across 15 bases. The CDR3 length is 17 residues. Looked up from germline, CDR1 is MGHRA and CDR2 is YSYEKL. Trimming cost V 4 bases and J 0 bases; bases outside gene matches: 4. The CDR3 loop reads CASSPGLAGGTSYEQYF. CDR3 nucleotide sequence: TGCGCCAGCAGCCCAGGACTAGCGGGGGGGACCTCCTACGAGCAGTACTTC.

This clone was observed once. The CDR3 nucleotides read TGTGCCAGCATCTACCGGGGACAGGGAGTTAACTCCTACGAGCAGTACTTC. Encoded protein: CASIYRGQGVNSYEQYF. The chain combines TRBV6-8 with TRBJ2-7; 9 bases map to TRBD1. CDR1 and CDR2 from the germline V gene are MNHGY and SAAAGT. The trim removed 7 bases at V and 0 bases at J, leaving 13 bases unmatched. The CDR3 runs 17 residues.

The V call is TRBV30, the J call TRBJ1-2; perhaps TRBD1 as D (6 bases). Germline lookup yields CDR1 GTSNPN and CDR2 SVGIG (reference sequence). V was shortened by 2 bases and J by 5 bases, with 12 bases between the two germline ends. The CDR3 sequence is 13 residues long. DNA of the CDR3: TGTGCCTGGAGTAGGGGGATAGGGTATGGCTACACCTTC. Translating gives CAWSRGIGYGYTF.

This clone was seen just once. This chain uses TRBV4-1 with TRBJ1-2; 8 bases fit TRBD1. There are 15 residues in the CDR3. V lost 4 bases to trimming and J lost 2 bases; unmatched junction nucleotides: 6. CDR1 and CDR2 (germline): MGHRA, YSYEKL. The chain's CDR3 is CASSPGDRGNYGYTF. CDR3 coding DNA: TGCGCCAGCAGCCCGGGAGACAGGGGAAACTATGGCTACACCTTC.

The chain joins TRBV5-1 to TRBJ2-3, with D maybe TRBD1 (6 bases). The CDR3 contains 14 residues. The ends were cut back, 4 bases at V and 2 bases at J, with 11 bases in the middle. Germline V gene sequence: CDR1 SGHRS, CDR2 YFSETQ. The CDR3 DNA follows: TGCGCCAGCAGCCACGGACAGAACACAGATACGCAGTATTTT. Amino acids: CASSHGQNTDTQYF.

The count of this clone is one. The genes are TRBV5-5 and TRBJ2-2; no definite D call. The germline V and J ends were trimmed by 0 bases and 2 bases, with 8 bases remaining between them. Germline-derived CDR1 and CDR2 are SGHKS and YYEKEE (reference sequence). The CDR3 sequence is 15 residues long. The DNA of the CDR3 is TGTGCCAGCAGCTTGGGACTTTTAAACACCGGGGAGCTGTTTTTT. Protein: CASSLGLLNTGELFF.

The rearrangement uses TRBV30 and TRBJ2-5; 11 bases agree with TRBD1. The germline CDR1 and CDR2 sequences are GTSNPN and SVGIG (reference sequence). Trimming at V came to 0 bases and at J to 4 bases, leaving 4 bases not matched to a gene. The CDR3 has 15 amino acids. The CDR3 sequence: CAWSVPGTGGETQYF. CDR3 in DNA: TGTGCCTGGAGTGTACCAGGGACAGGGGGAGAGACCCAGTACTTC.

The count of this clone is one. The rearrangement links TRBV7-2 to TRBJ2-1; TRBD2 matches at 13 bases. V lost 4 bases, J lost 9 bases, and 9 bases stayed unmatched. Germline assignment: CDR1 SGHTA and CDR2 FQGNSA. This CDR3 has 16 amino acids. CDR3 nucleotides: TGTGCCAGCAGCTCCCGGACTAGCGGGGGTGGAATTGAGCAGTTCTTC. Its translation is CASSSRTSGGGIEQFF.

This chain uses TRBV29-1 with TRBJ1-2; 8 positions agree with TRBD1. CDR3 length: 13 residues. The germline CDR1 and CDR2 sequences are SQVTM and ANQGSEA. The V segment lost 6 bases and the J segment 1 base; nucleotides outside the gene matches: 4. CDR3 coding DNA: TGCAGCGTGACAGGGGAGGGTAACTATGGCTACACCTTC. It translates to CSVTGEGNYGYTF. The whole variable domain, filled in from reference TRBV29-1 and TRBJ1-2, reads SAVISQKPSRDICQRGTSLTIQCQVDSQVTMMFWYRQQPGQSLTLIATANQGSEATYESGFVIDKFPISRPNLTFSTLTVSNMSPEDSSIYLCSVTGEGNYGYTFGSGTRLTVV.

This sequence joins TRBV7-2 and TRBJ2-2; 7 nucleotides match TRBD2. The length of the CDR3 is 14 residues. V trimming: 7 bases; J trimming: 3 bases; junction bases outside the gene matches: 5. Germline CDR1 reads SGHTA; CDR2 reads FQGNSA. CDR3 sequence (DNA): TGTGCCAGCAAAACTAGCGAGGACACCGGGGAGCTGTTTTTT. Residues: CASKTSEDTGELFF.

The CDR3 region is CASSPPNRQFGEQYF. CDR3 bases: TGTGCCAGCAGCCCCCCTAACAGGCAATTTGGCGAGCAGTACTTC. This chain uses TRBV2 with TRBJ2-7, with D possibly matching TRBD1 (5 bases). This CDR3 is 15 amino acids long. Germline V gene sequence: CDR1 SNHLY, CDR2 FYNNEI. V was trimmed by 6 bases and J by 6 bases, leaving 21 bases between them.

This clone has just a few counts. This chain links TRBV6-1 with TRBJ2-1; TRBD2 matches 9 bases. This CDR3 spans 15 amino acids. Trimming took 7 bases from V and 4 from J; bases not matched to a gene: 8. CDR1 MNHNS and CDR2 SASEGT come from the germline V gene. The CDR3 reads CASILGSGGYNEQFF. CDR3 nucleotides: TGTGCCAGCATCCTGGGAAGCGGGGGGTACAATGAGCAGTTCTTC.

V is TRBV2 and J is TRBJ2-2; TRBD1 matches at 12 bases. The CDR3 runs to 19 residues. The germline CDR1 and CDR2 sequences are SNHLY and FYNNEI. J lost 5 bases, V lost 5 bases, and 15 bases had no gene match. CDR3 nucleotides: TGTGCCAGCAGTTTCTCCGGGACAGGGGGCGCGTTGAGAACCGGGGAGCTGTTTTTT. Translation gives CASSFSGTGGALRTGELFF.

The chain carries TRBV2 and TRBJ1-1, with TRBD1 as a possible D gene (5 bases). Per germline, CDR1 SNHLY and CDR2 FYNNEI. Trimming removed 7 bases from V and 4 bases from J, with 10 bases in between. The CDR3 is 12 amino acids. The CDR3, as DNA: TGTGCCAGCATATTGGGGGGCACTGAAGCTTTCTTT. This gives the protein CASILGGTEAFF.